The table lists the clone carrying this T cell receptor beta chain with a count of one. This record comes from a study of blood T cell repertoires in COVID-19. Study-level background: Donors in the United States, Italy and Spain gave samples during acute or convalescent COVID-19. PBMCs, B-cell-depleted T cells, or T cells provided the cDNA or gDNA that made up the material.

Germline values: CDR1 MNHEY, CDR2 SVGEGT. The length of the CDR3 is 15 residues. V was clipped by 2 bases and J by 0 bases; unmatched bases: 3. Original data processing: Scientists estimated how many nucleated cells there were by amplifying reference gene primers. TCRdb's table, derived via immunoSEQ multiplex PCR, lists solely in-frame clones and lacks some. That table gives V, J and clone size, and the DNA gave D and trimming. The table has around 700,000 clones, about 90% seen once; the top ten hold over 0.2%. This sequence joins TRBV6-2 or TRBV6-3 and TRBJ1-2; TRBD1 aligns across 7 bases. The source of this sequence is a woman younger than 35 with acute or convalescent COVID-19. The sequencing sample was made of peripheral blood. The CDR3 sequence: CASSYRDRPNYGYTF. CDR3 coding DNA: TGTGCCAGCAGTTACCGGGACAGACCTAACTATGGCTACACCTTC.